Shown below are 25 T cell receptor beta chains from a single sample sequenced in a study of cytomegalovirus exposure and HLA in healthy donors. Clones were read by immunoSEQ multiplex PCR, and TCRdb kept only the in-frame ones, dropping some. The table lists 100,000 to 120,000 clones, approximately 96% of them singletons, with 0.67% in the top ten. Material: PBMCs. The receptor source for this set is a woman in her late teens or twenties in good health and CMV-seronegative.

The rearrangement joins TRBV29-1 to TRBJ1-1; no clear D gene. Trimming shortened V by 6 bases and J by 1 base, and 6 bases separated the two germline ends. Germline lookup yields CDR1 SQVTM and CDR2 ANQGSEA. CDR3 size: 11 residues. Here the CDR3 reads CSVRWNTEAFF. The DNA for the CDR3 is TGCAGCGTCAGGTGGAACACTGAAGCTTTCTTT.

This chain connects TRBV9 to TRBJ2-3, with 8 bases matching TRBD2. The junction had 7 bases not matched to a gene; V was cut back by 0 bases and J by 1 base. The CDR3 consists of 17 residues. Germline loops: CDR1 SGDLS, CDR2 YYNGEE. The CDR3 here is CASSVAAGGGGTDTQYF. In DNA, the CDR3 is TGTGCCAGCAGCGTAGCTGCCGGGGGGGGTGGCACAGATACGCAGTATTTT.

The chain employs TRBV6-5 and TRBJ1-2; 7 bases align to TRBD1. The CDR3 spans 13 residues. Germline V gene lookup returns CDR1 MNHEY and CDR2 SVGAGI. V lost 5 bases, J lost 2 bases, and 2 bases stayed unmatched. The CDR3 DNA is TGTGCCAGCAGTCCGGACAGGAACTATGGCTACACCTTC. It specifies CASSPDRNYGYTF.

J is TRBJ1-2 and V is TRBV7-3, with D perhaps TRBD1 (6 bases). The germline V gene encodes CDR1 SGHTA and CDR2 FQGTGA. This CDR3 is 16 amino acids long. Trimming removed 5 bases from V and 7 bases from J, with 23 bases in between. The CDR3 spells CASSPTYPAGAVGYTF. Here the CDR3 DNA reads TGTGCCAGCAGCCCTACATACCCGGCAGGGGCGGTTGGCTACACCTTC.

The chain employs TRBV5-1 and TRBJ2-7; TRBD2 might be the D (5 bases). Germline values: CDR1 SGHRS, CDR2 YFSETQ. CDR3 length: 15 residues. V was shortened by 4 bases and J by 2 bases, with 16 bases between the two germline ends. CDR3 region: CASSAKSGIPYEQYF. The CDR3 DNA reads TGCGCCAGCAGCGCTAAGTCGGGGATCCCCTACGAGCAGTACTTC.

This clone was seen only once. The DNA of the CDR3 is TGTGCCAGCAGTTACTCATACCGCAGGGGTAATTCACCCCTCCACTTT. Protein sequence: CASSYSYRRGNSPLHF. The chain is built from TRBV6-5 and TRBJ1-6, with a weak D call TRBD1 (6 bases). Germline CDR1 is MNHEY and CDR2 is SVGAGI. V shed 0 bases and J shed 6 bases, with 12 bases lying between them. This CDR3 is built from 16 residues.

CDR3 sequence reads: CASSLGQGLDYGYTF. The CDR3 nucleotides read TGTGCCAGCAGTTTAGGACAGGGCCTAGACTATGGCTACACCTTC. The chain uses TRBV28 and TRBJ1-2; TRBD1 agrees at 8 bases. Germline CDR1 reads MDHEN; CDR2 reads SYDVKM. The ends lost 2 bases at V and 3 bases at J; junction bases unmatched: 5. This CDR3 region has 15 residues.

The V call is TRBV9, the J call TRBJ2-1, with a weak D call TRBD2 (6 bases). The CDR3 sequence is 17 residues long. Germline CDR1 is SGDLS and CDR2 is YYNGEE. The V end lost 4 bases, the J end lost 4 bases, and 21 bases lay between the germline ends. This CDR3 is CASSPPLASGPYNEQFF. Written as DNA, the CDR3 is TGTGCCAGCAGCCCTCCTCTAGCGTCAGGGCCATACAATGAGCAGTTCTTC.

V gene TRBV7-8 combines with J gene TRBJ2-1; D remains unclear. The CDR3 consists of 17 residues. Germline values: CDR1 SGHVS, CDR2 FQNEAQ. Trimming shortened V by 4 bases and J by 0 bases, and 16 bases separated the two germline ends. The CDR3 loop reads CASSSGGGTLSYNEQFF. In DNA, the CDR3 is TGTGCCAGCAGCTCAGGTGGTGGAACCCTCTCCTACAATGAGCAGTTCTTC.

This clone was seen once. V gene TRBV7-2 combines with J gene TRBJ1-6; no definite D call. The germline V gene has CDR1 SGHTA and CDR2 FQGNSA. This CDR3 spans 13 amino acids. V was clipped by 6 bases and J by 10 bases, with 13 bases between them. DNA of the CDR3: TGTGCCAGCAGAATAGCCATTGAATCACCCCTCCACTTT. Translating it yields CASRIAIESPLHF.

The V and J genes are TRBV28 and TRBJ2-1, with 9 bases matching TRBD2. This CDR3 region has 16 residues. The V gene end was trimmed by 6 bases and the J gene end by 3 bases; junction bases not matched to a gene: 9. Germline V gene lookup returns CDR1 MDHEN and CDR2 SYDVKM. The CDR3 region has the DNA TGTGCCAGCAGGCCAGGACTAGCGATTCGCTACAATGAGCAGTTCTTC. It encodes CASRPGLAIRYNEQFF.

V is TRBV7-2 and J is TRBJ1-5; the D is unclear. V lost 6 bases and J lost 7, with 7 bases in between. The CDR3 contains 11 residues. Germline V gives CDR1 SGHTA, CDR2 FQGNSA. As DNA, the CDR3 is TGTGCCAGCAGAATACGGCAGCCCCAGCATTTT. This codes for CASRIRQPQHF. The whole variable domain, remainder taken from reference TRBV7-2 and TRBJ1-5, is GAGVSQSPSNKVTEKGKDVELRCDPISGHTALYWYRQSLGQGLEFLIYFQGNSAPDKSGLPSDRFSAERTGGSVSTLTIQRTQQEDSAVYLCASRIRQPQHFGDGTRLSIL.

The chain links TRBV29-1 to TRBJ2-2; tentatively, D is TRBD1 (5 bases). The CDR3 is made up of 14 amino acids. The V end lost 4 bases, the J end lost 5 bases, and 14 bases lay between the germline ends. CDR1 and CDR2 (germline): SQVTM, ANQGSEA. This CDR3 is CSVVGAMNTGELFF. CDR3 nucleotides: TGCAGCGTTGTAGGGGCAATGAATACCGGGGAGCTGTTTTTT.

CDR3 loop: CASSVEAGANTGELFF. CDR3 in DNA: TGTGCCAGCAGCGTAGAGGCGGGGGCTAACACCGGGGAGCTGTTTTTT. The chain carries TRBV9 and TRBJ2-2; TRBD2 is a possible D gene (7 bases). Germline V gene sequence: CDR1 SGDLS, CDR2 YYNGEE. Deletions cut 0 bases from V and 2 bases from J, with 11 bases between. The CDR3 is 16 residues long.

The CDR3, as DNA: TGTGCCAGTAGTATTGAGTCAGGAGGAGATGGCTACACCTTC. Translation gives CASSIESGGDGYTF. J is TRBJ1-2 and V is TRBV19; no firm D call. Trimming pared 3 bases from V and 6 bases from J, leaving 14 bases between. Germline lookup yields CDR1 LNHDA and CDR2 SQIVND (reference sequence). This CDR3 contains 14 residues.

The chain is built from TRBV19 and TRBJ1-2; tentatively, D is TRBD1 (6 bases). Per germline, CDR1 LNHDA and CDR2 SQIVND (reference sequence). The V end was cut by 10 bases, the J end by 3 bases, with 12 bases between. This CDR3 contains 12 residues. In DNA, the CDR3 is TGTGCCACCACCAGGGGCGACTATGGCTACACCTTC. It encodes CATTRGDYGYTF.

CDR3 sequence reads: CASTQAGSTDTQYF. The CDR3 region has the DNA TGTGCCAGCACCCAAGCGGGGAGCACAGATACGCAGTATTTT. The chain joins TRBV6-6 to TRBJ2-3; 7 bases are a match to TRBD2. Germline V CDR1 and CDR2: MNHNY, SVGAGI (reference sequence). J gave up 0 bases and V 7 bases, and 4 bases lay outside the gene matches. The CDR3 consists of 14 residues.

J is TRBJ1-5 and V is TRBV27; D is unclear. Germline V CDR1 and CDR2: MNHEY, SMNVEV (reference sequence). The CDR3 loop spans 15 amino acids. The germline V and J ends were trimmed by 4 bases and 3 bases, with 13 bases remaining between them. The CDR3 sequence is CASSSRGLNNQPQHF. CDR3 in DNA: TGTGCCAGCAGTTCGCGGGGTTTGAACAATCAGCCCCAGCATTTT.

The CDR3 sequence is CASSLTGSQETQYF. Here the CDR3 DNA reads TGTGCCAGCAGCTTAACAGGGTCTCAAGAGACCCAGTACTTC. V is TRBV7-8 and J is TRBJ2-5; D perhaps matches TRBD1 (6 bases). There are 14 residues in the CDR3. Germline loops: CDR1 SGHVS, CDR2 FQNEAQ. V was trimmed by 2 bases and J by 2 bases, leaving 9 bases between them.

The CDR3 sequence is CASSLTISGGGGNIQYF. The CDR3 DNA follows: TGTGCCAGCAGCTTGACGATTAGCGGGGGTGGGGGAAACATTCAGTACTTC. The chain has TRBV4-2 and TRBJ2-4; 9 bases map to TRBD2. Per germline, CDR1 LGHNA and CDR2 YNFKEQ. The CDR3 is 17 amino acids. V lost 5 bases to trimming and J lost 6 bases; unmatched junction nucleotides: 14.

The chain carries TRBV19 and TRBJ1-4, with 10 bases that match TRBD1. The germline V gene encodes CDR1 LNHDA and CDR2 SQIVND (reference sequence). This CDR3 spans 15 amino acids. V was pared by 4 bases and J by 8 bases, with 7 bases of the junction left unmatched. This chain's CDR3 is CASSTTTGGSEKLFF. In DNA form, the CDR3 reads TGTGCCAGTAGTACTACGACAGGGGGCAGCGAAAAACTGTTTTTT. Drawing the rest from reference TRBV19 and TRBJ1-4, the complete variable domain is DGGITQSPKYLFRKEGQNVTLSCEQNLNHDAMYWYRQDPGQGLRLIYYSQIVNDFQKGDIAEGYSVSREKKESFPLTVTSAQKNPTAFYLCASSTTTGGSEKLFFGSGTQLSVL.

The chain joins TRBV15 to TRBJ2-3; 14 bases map to TRBD2. The CDR3 consists of 18 residues. Trimming removed 5 bases from V and 0 bases from J; junction bases left unmatched: 7. Germline values: CDR1 LNHNV, CDR2 YYDKDF (reference sequence). CDR3 loop: CATSGNRLAGGSTDTQYF. The CDR3 DNA follows: TGTGCCACCAGCGGTAACAGACTAGCGGGGGGGAGCACAGATACGCAGTATTTT.

This sequence joins TRBV11-2 and TRBJ2-3, with D tentatively TRBD2 (5 bases). CDR3 length equals 16 residues. V lost 2 bases, J lost 0 bases, and 12 bases lay in between. The germline CDR1 and CDR2 sequences are SGHAT and FQNNGV. In DNA, the CDR3 is TGTGCCAGCAGCTTATCGGGCGGGCTAAGCACAGATACGCAGTATTTT. This gives the protein CASSLSGGLSTDTQYF.

The rearrangement links TRBV2 to TRBJ1-1; tentative D call: TRBD1 (6 bases). Trimming left V 8 bases short and J 7 bases short, with 20 bases between. Germline V gene lookup returns CDR1 SNHLY and CDR2 FYNNEI. This CDR3 is built from 14 residues. DNA of the CDR3: TGTGCCAGCTCCTTACAGGGTGGGGTGGGTGAAGCTTTCTTT. Its translation is CASSLQGGVGEAFF.

V is TRBV18 and J is TRBJ2-5; the D is unclear. Germline CDR1 and CDR2: KGHSH and LQKENI. CDR3 length: 13 amino acids. V was shortened by 2 bases and J by 2 bases, with 6 bases between the two germline ends. The CDR3 reads CASSPARQETQYF. The DNA for the CDR3 is TGTGCCAGCTCACCAGCCAGGCAAGAGACCCAGTACTTC.